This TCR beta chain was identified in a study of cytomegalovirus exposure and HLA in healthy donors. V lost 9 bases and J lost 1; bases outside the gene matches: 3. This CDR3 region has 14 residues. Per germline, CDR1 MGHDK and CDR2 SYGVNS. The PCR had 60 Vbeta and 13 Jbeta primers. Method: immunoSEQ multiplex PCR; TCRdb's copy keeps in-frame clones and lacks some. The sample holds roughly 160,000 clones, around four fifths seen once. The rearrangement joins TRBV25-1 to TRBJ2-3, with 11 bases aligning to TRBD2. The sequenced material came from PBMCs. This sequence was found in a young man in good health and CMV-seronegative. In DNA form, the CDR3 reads TGTGCCAGTCAACTAGCGGGAGGCACAGATACGCAGTATTTT. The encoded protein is CASQLAGGTDTQYF.